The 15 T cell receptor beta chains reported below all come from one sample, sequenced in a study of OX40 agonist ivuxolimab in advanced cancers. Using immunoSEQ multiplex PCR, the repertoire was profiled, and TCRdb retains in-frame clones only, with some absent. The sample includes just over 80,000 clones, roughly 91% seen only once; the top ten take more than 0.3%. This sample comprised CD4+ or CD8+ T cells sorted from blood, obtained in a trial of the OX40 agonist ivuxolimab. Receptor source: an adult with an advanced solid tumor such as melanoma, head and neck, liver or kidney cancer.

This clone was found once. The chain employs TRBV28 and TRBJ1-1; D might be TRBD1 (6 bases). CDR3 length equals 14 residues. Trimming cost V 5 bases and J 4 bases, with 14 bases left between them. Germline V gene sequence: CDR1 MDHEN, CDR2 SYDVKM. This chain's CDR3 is CASSPPTGFTEAFF. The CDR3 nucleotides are TGTGCCAGCAGTCCACCTACAGGGTTCACTGAAGCTTTCTTT.

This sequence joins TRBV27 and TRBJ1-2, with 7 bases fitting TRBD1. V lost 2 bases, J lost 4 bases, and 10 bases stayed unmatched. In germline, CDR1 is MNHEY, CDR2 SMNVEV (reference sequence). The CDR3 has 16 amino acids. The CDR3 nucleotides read TGTGCCAGCAGTTTAGCCCGGGCAGGGGGGATCTATGGCTACACCTTC. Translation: CASSLARAGGIYGYTF.

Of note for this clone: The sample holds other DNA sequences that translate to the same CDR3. The CDR3 here is CSASRGNEQFF. CDR3 nucleotide sequence: TGCAGTGCTAGCCGTGGAAATGAGCAGTTCTTC. The chain joins TRBV20-1 to TRBJ2-1; D is uncertain. Trimming took 3 bases from V and 7 from J, leaving 7 bases between them. Germline values: CDR1 DFQATT, CDR2 SNEGSKA (reference sequence). The CDR3 extends over 11 amino acids.

CDR3 nucleotide sequence: TGTGCCAGCAGTACAGGGTCAGGTGGCTACACCTTC. Translated: CASSTGSGGYTF. V usage is TRBV2 and J usage is TRBJ1-2, with D tentatively TRBD1 (6 bases). Per germline, CDR1 SNHLY and CDR2 FYNNEI. The CDR3 sequence is 12 residues long. The V end lost 5 bases, the J end lost 7 bases, and 11 bases lay between the germline ends.

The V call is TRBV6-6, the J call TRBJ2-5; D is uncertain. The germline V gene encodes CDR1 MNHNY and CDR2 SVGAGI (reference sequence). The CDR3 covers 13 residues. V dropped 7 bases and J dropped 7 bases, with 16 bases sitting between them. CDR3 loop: CASTTPQPATQYF. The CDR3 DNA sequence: TGTGCCAGCACCACCCCCCAGCCCGCGACCCAGTACTTC.

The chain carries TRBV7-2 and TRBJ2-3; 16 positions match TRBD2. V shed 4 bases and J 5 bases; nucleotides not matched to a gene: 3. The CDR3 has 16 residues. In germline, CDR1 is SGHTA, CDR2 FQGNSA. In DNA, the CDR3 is TGTGCCAGCAGCTGGGGACTAGCGGGGGGGCTAGATACGCAGTATTTT. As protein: CASSWGLAGGLDTQYF. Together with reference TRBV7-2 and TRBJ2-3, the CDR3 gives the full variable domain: GAGVSQSPSNKVTEKGKDVELRCDPISGHTALYWYRQSLGQGLEFLIYFQGNSAPDKSGLPSDRFSAERTGGSVSTLTIQRTQQEDSAVYLCASSWGLAGGLDTQYFGPGTRLTVL.

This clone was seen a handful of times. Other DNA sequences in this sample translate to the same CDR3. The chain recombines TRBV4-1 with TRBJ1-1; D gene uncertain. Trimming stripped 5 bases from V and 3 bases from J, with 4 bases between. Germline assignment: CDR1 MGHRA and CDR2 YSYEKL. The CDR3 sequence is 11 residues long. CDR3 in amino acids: CASSRDTEAFF. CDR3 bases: TGCGCCAGCAGCAGGGACACTGAAGCTTTCTTT.

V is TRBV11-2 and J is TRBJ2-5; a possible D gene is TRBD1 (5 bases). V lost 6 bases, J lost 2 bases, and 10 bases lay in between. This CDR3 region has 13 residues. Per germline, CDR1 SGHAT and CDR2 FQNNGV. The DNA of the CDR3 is TGTGCCAGCAGGGTAGGGGTACAAGAGACCCAGTACTTC. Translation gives CASRVGVQETQYF.

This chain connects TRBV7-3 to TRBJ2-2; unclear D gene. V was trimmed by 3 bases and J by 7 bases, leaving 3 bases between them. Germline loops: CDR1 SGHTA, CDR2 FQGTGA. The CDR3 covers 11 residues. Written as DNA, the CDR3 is TGTGCCAGCAGCTTCCGCGGGGAGCTGTTTTTT. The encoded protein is CASSFRGELFF.

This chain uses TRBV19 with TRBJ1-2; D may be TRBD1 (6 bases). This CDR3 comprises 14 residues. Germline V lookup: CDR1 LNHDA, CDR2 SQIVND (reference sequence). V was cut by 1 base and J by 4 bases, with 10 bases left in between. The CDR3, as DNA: TGTGCCAGTAGTATAGCCAGGGGACCCTATGGCTACACCTTC. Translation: CASSIARGPYGYTF.

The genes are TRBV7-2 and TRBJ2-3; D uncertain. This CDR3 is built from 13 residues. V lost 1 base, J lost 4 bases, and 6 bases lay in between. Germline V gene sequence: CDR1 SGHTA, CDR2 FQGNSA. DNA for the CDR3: TGTGCCAGCAGCTTAGTTTTCGCAGATACGCAGTATTTT. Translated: CASSLVFADTQYF.

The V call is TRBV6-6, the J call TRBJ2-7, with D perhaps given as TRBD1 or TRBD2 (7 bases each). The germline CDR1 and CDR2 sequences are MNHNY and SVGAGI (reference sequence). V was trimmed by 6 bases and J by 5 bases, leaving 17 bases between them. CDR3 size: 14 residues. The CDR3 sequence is CASSPPGRGHEQYF. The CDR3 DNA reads TGTGCCAGCAGCCCCCCGGGGAGGGGGCACGAGCAGTACTTC.

CDR3 in amino acids: CASSFPLSGSSYNEQFF. In DNA, the CDR3 is TGTGCCAGCAGTTTCCCTCTTAGCGGTAGCTCCTACAATGAGCAGTTCTTC. The chain has TRBV7-9 and TRBJ2-1; D possibly corresponds to TRBD2 (6 bases). The CDR3 consists of 17 residues. V was shortened by 6 bases and J by 0 bases, with 18 bases between the two germline ends. CDR1 is SEHNR, CDR2 FQNEAQ, per germline (reference sequence).

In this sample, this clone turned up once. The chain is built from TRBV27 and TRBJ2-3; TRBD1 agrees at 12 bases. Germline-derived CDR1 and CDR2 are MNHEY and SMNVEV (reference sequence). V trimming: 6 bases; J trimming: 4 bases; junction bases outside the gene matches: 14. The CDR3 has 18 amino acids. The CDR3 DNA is TGTGCCAGCAGCCAAAAAGGGGCAGGGACAGGGGGCGCAGATACGCAGTATTTT. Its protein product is CASSQKGAGTGGADTQYF.

CDR3 loop: CASSLTETQYF. For the CDR3, the DNA is TGTGCCAGCAGCTTAACAGAGACCCAGTACTTC. V gene TRBV7-2 combines with J gene TRBJ2-5; no definite D call. This CDR3 has 11 residues. Deletions cut 2 bases from V and 4 bases from J, with 2 bases between. CDR1 is SGHTA and CDR2 is FQGNSA in the germline V gene.